The clone carrying this T cell receptor beta chain appeared a few times. What it binds is not known. TCR beta CDR3 sequences were amplified from RNA transcripts. A set of HTBI primers served as the primers for a first-round RT-PCR of the TCR CDR3. In TCRdb, the multiplex PCR reads were re-called with MiXCR into one record per CDR3 protein. The sample records around 560,000 distinct CDR3 sequences, 15% to 20% being singletons. This sample was taken from a study of T cells in Graves' hyperthyroidism and ophthalmopathy. Findings and caveats of the study: Prediction of ophthalmopathy progression came a median around 6.5 months pre-onset. Most clonotypes expanded in the thyroid (above 0.001) were also present in blood.

Stable disease denoted Graves' hyperthyroidism without ophthalmopathy progression within 18 months. Diagnostic assessment was based on clinical symptoms, serum thyroxine and TRAb, thyroid ultrasound and orbital computed tomography. This sequence originates from a woman aged 18-29 years with Graves' hyperthyroidism. The sample was blood.

The CDR3 DNA reads TGCGCCAGCAGCTTGGATCCTAGACAGGGTGTCGAGCAGTACTTC. Amino acid sequence: CASSLDPRQGVEQYF. The chain has TRBV5-1 and TRBJ2-7, with TRBD1 matching 7 bases. The CDR3 is 15 amino acids. V trimming: 0 bases; J trimming: 6 bases; junction bases outside the gene matches: 9. CDR1 is SGHRS, CDR2 YFSETQ, per germline.